The entry below gives a single T cell receptor (beta chain) sequence along with its context. The antigen is not known. Naive CD8 cells lacked CD45RO, underwent positive selection for CCR7 and left out terminally differentiated effector memory CD45RA+ cells. The sample comes from a study of shared clonotypes between healthy human individuals. Germline CDR1 and CDR2: LNHDA and SQIVND (reference sequence). V lost 6 bases, J lost 0 bases, and 13 bases stayed unmatched. The CDR3 is 17 amino acids. Study-level findings and limits: Across a handful of donors, naive CD4 shared 5% to 6%, naive CD8 under 4%, memory CD4 less than 2.5%, memory CD8 around 0.36%. Sequencing of the sorted subsets was shown by rarefaction to be incomplete despite large depth.

The DNA input per sorted-subset replicate PCR was roughly 210 ng, corresponding to roughly 30,000 T cell genomes. The table came from immunoSEQ multiplex PCR; TCRdb's copy has only in-frame clones and leaves some out. The data hold about 550,000 clones, with over 95% observed a single time. The chain is built from TRBV19 and TRBJ1-1, with TRBD1 matching 7 bases. Sequenced input: naive CD8+ T cells sorted from blood. The sequence was obtained from a young woman in good health. Written as DNA, the CDR3 is TGTGCCAGTAGACCTGACAGGGAGGGACTCATGAACACTGAAGCTTTCTTT. This codes for CASRPDREGLMNTEAFF.